A single sample gave rise to the 29 T cell receptor beta chains below, sequenced in a study of cytomegalovirus exposure and HLA in healthy donors. Both 60 Vbeta primers and 13 Jbeta primers went into the PCR. Assay used: immunoSEQ multiplex PCR; TCRdb lists only in-frame clones, some missing. The data hold around 150,000 clones, with around 83% observed a single time. The source material was PBMCs. The receptors shown here come from a male donor in good health and CMV-seropositive.

J is TRBJ2-7 and V is TRBV28; a weak D match, TRBD2 (6 bases). CDR3 length equals 15 residues. V lost 4 bases, J lost 6 bases, and 19 bases lay in between. CDR1 and CDR2 from the germline V gene are MDHEN and SYDVKM. The CDR3 spells CASSYTTSLTVEQYF. The CDR3 bases are TGTGCCAGCAGTTATACGACTAGTTTAACGGTCGAGCAGTACTTC. The variable domain in full, with the rest retrieved from reference TRBV28 and TRBJ2-7, is DVKVTQSSRYLVKRTGEKVFLECVQDMDHENMFWYRQDPGLGLRLIYFSYDVKMKEKGDIPEGYSVSREKKERFSLILESASTNQTSMYLCASSYTTSLTVEQYFGPGTRLTVT.

The chain couples TRBV20-1 to TRBJ1-2; 10 bases are shared with TRBD1. This CDR3 has 11 amino acids. The V and J ends lost 8 bases and 9 bases, in that order; junction bases with no gene match: 6. The germline CDR1 and CDR2 sequences are DFQATT and SNEGSKA (reference sequence). CDR3 in amino acids: CSWGQGIRYTF. CDR3 nucleotides: TGCAGTTGGGGACAGGGGATTCGCTACACCTTC.

The chain has TRBV27 and TRBJ1-6; TRBD1 matches at 9 bases. V was clipped by 3 bases and J by 10 bases; unmatched bases: 10. CDR3 length: 16 residues. In germline, CDR1 is MNHEY, CDR2 SMNVEV (reference sequence). CDR3 amino acids: CASSLHFGTGTSPLHF. The CDR3, as DNA: TGTGCCAGCAGTTTGCATTTCGGGACAGGGACCTCACCCCTCCACTTT.

The rearrangement links TRBV9 to TRBJ2-7; TRBD2 might be the D (6 bases). The CDR3 totals 14 residues. V dropped 0 bases and J dropped 7 bases, with 14 bases sitting between them. Per the germline V gene, CDR1 is SGDLS and CDR2 is YYNGEE. The CDR3: CASSVATTGGEQYF. The DNA of the CDR3 is TGTGCCAGCAGCGTAGCTACGACCGGGGGAGAGCAGTACTTC.

This chain links TRBV7-8 with TRBJ2-1, with 10 bases matching TRBD2. The germline gives CDR1 SGHVS, CDR2 FQNEAQ. V lost 4 bases to trimming and J lost 2 bases; unmatched junction nucleotides: 11. The CDR3 sequence is 18 residues long. CDR3 loop: CASSSRTSGPGAYNEQFF. In DNA form, the CDR3 reads TGTGCCAGCAGCTCCCGGACTAGCGGCCCTGGGGCCTACAATGAGCAGTTCTTC. The full variable domain, rest sourced from reference TRBV7-8 and TRBJ2-1, is GAGVSQSPRYKVAKRGQDVALRCDPISGHVSLFWYQQALGQGPEFLTYFQNEAQLDKSGLPSDRFFAERPEGSVSTLKIQRTQQEDSAVYLCASSSRTSGPGAYNEQFFGPGTRLTVL.

The CDR3 DNA reads TGTGCCAGCAGCCCTCGGGGAGGGTCACCCCTCCACTTT. This gives the protein CASSPRGGSPLHF. The chain uses TRBV9 and TRBJ1-6; D call uncertain. Trimming pared 4 bases from V and 10 bases from J, leaving 12 bases between. Looked up from germline, CDR1 is SGDLS and CDR2 is YYNGEE. This CDR3 comprises 13 residues.

The rearrangement joins TRBV11-2 to TRBJ2-3; weak D call: TRBD2 (6 bases). The V gene lost 5 bases and the J gene lost 3 bases, with 12 bases spanning the gap. The CDR3 contains 14 residues. Per the germline V gene, CDR1 is SGHAT and CDR2 is FQNNGV. DNA for the CDR3: TGTGCCAGCAGCCTAGGTCTAGCGACAGATACGCAGTATTTT. Protein: CASSLGLATDTQYF.

This chain joins TRBV7-9 and TRBJ1-2, with 8 bases lining up with TRBD1. CDR3 length: 15 residues. With 1 base clipped from V and 5 bases from J, the junction kept 6 bases outside the gene matches. Germline V lookup: CDR1 SEHNR, CDR2 FQNEAQ (reference sequence). CDR3 sequence reads: CASSLDGDRGYGYTF. The CDR3 coding sequence is TGTGCCAGCAGCTTAGACGGAGACAGGGGATATGGCTACACCTTC.

This clone came up a few times. The chain combines TRBV5-4 with TRBJ2-3, with 8 positions matching TRBD2. Trimming took 3 bases from V and 1 from J; bases not matched to a gene: 7. The CDR3 has 16 amino acids. Germline CDR1 is SGHNT and CDR2 is YYREEE (reference sequence). This chain's CDR3 is CASSSGGEGRTDTQYF. In nucleotides, the CDR3 is TGTGCCAGCAGCTCCGGGGGGGAGGGACGCACAGATACGCAGTATTTT. The whole variable domain, remainder taken from reference TRBV5-4 and TRBJ2-3, is ETGVTQSPTHLIKTRGQQVTLRCSSQSGHNTVSWYQQALGQGPQFIFQYYREEENGRGNFPPRFSGLQFPNYSSELNVNALELDDSALYLCASSSGGEGRTDTQYFGPGTRLTVL.

This clone was found a few times. This rearrangement joins TRBV30 to TRBJ2-1; D is unclear. V gave up 2 bases and J gave up 4 bases, with 15 bases separating them. The CDR3 is made up of 15 amino acids. The germline V gene encodes CDR1 GTSNPN and CDR2 SVGIG (reference sequence). CDR3 DNA sequence: TGTGCCTGGAGTAAATCCAGTGTCTCTTACAATGAGCAGTTCTTC. Translated, it gives CAWSKSSVSYNEQFF.

This chain uses TRBV28 with TRBJ1-1; tentatively, D is TRBD1 (5 bases). The CDR3 runs 13 residues. The V end was cut by 10 bases, the J end by 4 bases, with 16 bases between. Germline V CDR1 and CDR2: MDHEN, SYDVKM. CDR3 protein: CATALGHGTEAFF. The CDR3 nucleotides are TGTGCCACCGCACTGGGGCATGGCACTGAAGCTTTCTTT.

The chain is built from TRBV5-1 and TRBJ2-2; no reliable D call. Trimming left V 4 bases short and J 1 base short, with 5 bases between. Per germline, CDR1 SGHRS and CDR2 YFSETQ. There are 13 residues in the CDR3. This CDR3 is CASSPGNTGELFF. Written as DNA, the CDR3 is TGCGCCAGCAGCCCCGGGAACACCGGGGAGCTGTTTTTT.

V is TRBV7-2 and J is TRBJ2-1; possible D gene TRBD1, 6 bases. V was clipped by 5 bases and J by 6 bases, with 8 bases between them. Germline lookup yields CDR1 SGHTA and CDR2 FQGNSA. The length of the CDR3 is 12 residues. CDR3 coding DNA: TGTGCCAGCAGCACGGACAGCAATGAGCAGTTCTTC. Its translation: CASSTDSNEQFF. Together with reference TRBV7-2 and TRBJ2-1, the CDR3 gives the full variable domain: GAGVSQSPSNKVTEKGKDVELRCDPISGHTALYWYRQSLGQGLEFLIYFQGNSAPDKSGLPSDRFSAERTGGSVSTLTIQRTQQEDSAVYLCASSTDSNEQFFGPGTRLTVL.

The chain joins TRBV11-2 to TRBJ1-3; 9 bases align to TRBD1. The ends lost 6 bases at V and 5 bases at J; junction bases unmatched: 8. Germline V gene data show CDR1 as SGHAT and CDR2 as FQNNGV. This CDR3 is 15 amino acids long. CDR3 in DNA: TGTGCCAGCAGGCCGGGACAGGGAGAAAGAAACACCATATATTTT. Translation gives CASRPGQGERNTIYF.

The genes are TRBV4-1 and TRBJ1-1; 8 nucleotides align to TRBD1. V shed 1 base and J 7 bases; nucleotides not matched to a gene: 8. Per germline, CDR1 MGHRA and CDR2 YSYEKL. This CDR3 comprises 15 residues. This CDR3 reads CASSQGPSRGLEAFF. CDR3 in DNA: TGCGCCAGCAGCCAAGGACCCTCCAGGGGGCTTGAAGCTTTCTTT.

The V call is TRBV7-2, the J call TRBJ2-7; 8 bases line up with TRBD1. CDR1 is SGHTA and CDR2 is FQGNSA in the germline V gene. V dropped 3 bases and J dropped 4; count of bases not matched to a gene: 5. CDR3 length: 14 amino acids. CDR3 loop: CASSFGTGLYEQYF. The CDR3 nucleotides are TGTGCCAGCAGCTTTGGGACAGGACTTTACGAGCAGTACTTC.

This clone was detected a few times. V and J are TRBV29-1 and TRBJ2-5; no firm D call. CDR1 and CDR2 from the germline V gene are SQVTM and ANQGSEA. V lost 4 bases to trimming and J lost 7 bases, with 7 bases between them. This CDR3 has 10 residues. CDR3 loop: CSVGPGTQYF. The CDR3 region has the DNA TGCAGCGTTGGACCGGGGACCCAGTACTTC.

The J gene is TRBJ1-2, the V gene TRBV25-1; tentatively, D is TRBD1 (5 bases). There are 15 residues in the CDR3. Germline-derived CDR1 and CDR2 are MGHDK and SYGVNS. V was pared by 4 bases and J by 2 bases, with 14 bases between. The CDR3 region is CASSAPGSPNYGYTF. CDR3 sequence (DNA): TGTGCCAGCAGTGCCCCAGGGTCTCCGAACTATGGCTACACCTTC.

V usage is TRBV7-2 and J usage is TRBJ2-5; TRBD2 matches 9 bases. CDR3 length equals 15 residues. The V and J ends lost 5 bases and 1 base, in that order; junction bases with no gene match: 5. Germline values: CDR1 SGHTA, CDR2 FQGNSA. CDR3 bases: TGTGCCAGCAGCCGTGCGGGGGGGCCCCAAGAGACCCAGTACTTC. Translating gives CASSRAGGPQETQYF.

This CDR3 is CASSPRLAGGRRVANEQFF. CDR3 nucleotide sequence: TGTGCCAGCAGCCCCAGGCTAGCGGGAGGGCGGAGGGTCGCTAATGAGCAGTTCTTC. J is TRBJ2-1 and V is TRBV27, with 12 positions matching TRBD2. The CDR3 spans 19 residues. CDR1 is MNHEY and CDR2 is SMNVEV in the germline V gene (reference sequence). Trimming removed 6 bases from V and 7 bases from J; junction bases left unmatched: 19.

To note about this clone: Other DNA sequences within the sample encode an identical CDR3. V gene TRBV19 combines with J gene TRBJ1-5; 7 bases align to TRBD1. The CDR3 consists of 14 residues. With 4 bases clipped from V and 4 bases from J, the junction kept 4 bases outside the gene matches. CDR1 is LNHDA, CDR2 SQIVND, per germline (reference sequence). CDR3 residues: CASSSRQGNQPQHF. For the CDR3, the DNA is TGTGCCAGTAGTAGCCGACAGGGAAATCAGCCCCAGCATTTT.

This chain uses TRBV7-9 with TRBJ2-5; tentatively, D is TRBD2 (5 bases). Trimming stripped 2 bases from V and 0 bases from J, with 10 bases between. The CDR3 extends over 15 amino acids. Germline V gene lookup returns CDR1 SEHNR and CDR2 FQNEAQ (reference sequence). CDR3 DNA: TGTGCCAGCAGCTTAAATTCGGGGAACCAAGAGACCCAGTACTTC. This encodes CASSLNSGNQETQYF.

This clone was detected a few times. Here the CDR3 DNA reads TGTGCCATCAGTGGAAGGAGTCGGTACGAGCAGTACTTC. This gives the protein CAISGRSRYEQYF. The V call is TRBV10-3, the J call TRBJ2-5; D remains ambiguous. The DNA matches TRBJ2-7 better at its end, which makes the J call doubtful. The germline V gene has CDR1 ENHRY and CDR2 SYGVKD. CDR3 size: 13 residues.

V usage is TRBV7-2 and J usage is TRBJ2-7; a weak D match, TRBD2 (6 bases). Germline CDR1 reads SGHTA; CDR2 reads FQGNSA. The V and J ends lost 6 bases and 5 bases respectively, with 14 bases between them. CDR3 length: 13 amino acids. The CDR3 DNA reads TGTGCCAGCAGGGCGGGGAACGGCGACGAGCAGTACTTC. Translation gives CASRAGNGDEQYF.

V and J are TRBV19 and TRBJ1-1, with D possibly matching TRBD1 (6 bases). CDR1 and CDR2 (germline): LNHDA, SQIVND (reference sequence). The CDR3 covers 15 residues. V was shortened by 5 bases and J by 1 base, with 14 bases between the two germline ends. CDR3 coding DNA: TGTGCCAGTAGTCTCACAGGGATGGGGAACACTGAAGCTTTCTTT. Protein product: CASSLTGMGNTEAFF.

The chain links TRBV5-4 to TRBJ2-5; 9 bases fit TRBD2. TRBJ2-7 matches the DNA end more closely, so the J call is doubtful. The CDR3 contains 14 residues. The germline V gene encodes CDR1 SGHNT and CDR2 YYREEE (reference sequence). CDR3: CASSFAGGSYEQYF. CDR3 DNA: TGTGCCAGCAGCTTTGCGGGAGGGTCCTACGAGCAGTACTTC.

The chain carries TRBV11-2 and TRBJ2-5; 11 bases match TRBD2. The CDR3 totals 19 residues. The germline V gene has CDR1 SGHAT and CDR2 FQNNGV. Trimming removed 0 bases from V and 2 bases from J; junction bases left unmatched: 11. The CDR3 protein is CASSLDGIAGGAGQETQYF. CDR3 sequence (DNA): TGTGCCAGCAGCTTAGATGGTATAGCGGGGGGGGCAGGTCAAGAGACCCAGTACTTC.

The J gene is TRBJ2-7, the V gene TRBV6-5, with a possible D match to TRBD1 (6 bases). The V end lost 6 bases, the J end lost 3 bases, and 18 bases lay between the germline ends. This CDR3 contains 15 residues. Germline V lookup: CDR1 MNHEY, CDR2 SVGAGI. In nucleotides, the CDR3 is TGTGCCAGCAGACCTACAGGGTCCCTGATCTACGAGCAGTACTTC. Translated, it gives CASRPTGSLIYEQYF.

V usage is TRBV29-1 and J usage is TRBJ2-7; the match to TRBD1 covers 8 bases. The CDR3 runs to 13 residues. V dropped 4 bases and J dropped 5; count of bases not matched to a gene: 7. Germline V lookup: CDR1 SQVTM, CDR2 ANQGSEA. CDR3 nucleotides: TGCAGCGTTGGGACAGGGAATAGCCACGAGCAGTACTTC. This codes for CSVGTGNSHEQYF.